These 22 T cell receptor beta chains originate from one sample sequenced in a study of cytomegalovirus exposure and HLA in healthy donors. 13 Jbeta primers and 60 Vbeta primers were used for the PCR. Libraries were prepared by immunoSEQ multiplex PCR; TCRdb keeps only in-frame clonotypes and omits some of them. In the table there are about 150,000 clones, more than 80% of which are singletons. Material: PBMCs. These TCRs come from a woman in her thirties or forties in good health and CMV-seropositive.

The V call is TRBV5-1, the J call TRBJ2-5; D remains unclear. This CDR3 contains 13 residues. V was trimmed by 1 base and J by 5 bases, leaving 9 bases between them. Looked up from germline, CDR1 is SGHRS and CDR2 is YFSETQ. The CDR3: CASSLRPEETQYF. The CDR3 bases are TGCGCCAGCAGCTTGAGGCCGGAGGAGACCCAGTACTTC.

The chain is built from TRBV4-2 and TRBJ2-5; no clear D gene. V shed 3 bases and J shed 4 bases, with 6 bases lying between them. The CDR3 runs to 12 residues. Looked up from germline, CDR1 is LGHNA and CDR2 is YNFKEQ. The CDR3, as DNA: TGTGCCAGCAGCCAGGGCACAGAGACCCAGTACTTC. Protein sequence: CASSQGTETQYF.

V is TRBV29-1 and J is TRBJ2-7; D unclear. Trimming left V 3 bases short and J 1 base short, with 7 bases between. This CDR3 spans 12 amino acids. Germline V gene data show CDR1 as SQVTM and CDR2 as ANQGSEA. Written as DNA, the CDR3 is TGCAGCGTTGAGGGCGCTTCCTACGAGCAGTACTTC. This codes for CSVEGASYEQYF.

This rearrangement joins TRBV9 to TRBJ1-2, with D tentatively TRBD1 (5 bases). From germline, CDR1 is SGDLS and CDR2 YYNGEE. V was clipped by 0 bases and J by 6 bases, with 12 bases between them. This CDR3 is 14 amino acids long. Here the CDR3 reads CASSVGGGVHGYTF. Here the CDR3 DNA reads TGTGCCAGCAGCGTAGGGGGAGGGGTTCATGGCTACACCTTC.

The DNA of the CDR3 is TGTGCCAGCAGCTCCTGGAAGGGAGGGTCACTCGCCGTAGAAGCTTTCTTT. This encodes CASSSWKGGSLAVEAFF. The gene calls are TRBV5-6 and TRBJ1-1; D unresolved. V was shortened by 3 bases and J by 8 bases, with 26 bases between the two germline ends. This CDR3 spans 17 amino acids. Germline V CDR1 and CDR2: SGHDT, YYEEEE.

V is TRBV27 and J is TRBJ2-3; the D gene is possibly TRBD2 (7 bases). Germline V CDR1 and CDR2: MNHEY, SMNVEV (reference sequence). CDR3 length: 16 residues. The V end lost 4 bases, the J end lost 6 bases, and 20 bases lay between the germline ends. The CDR3, as DNA: TGTGCCAGCAGTTCCCTCCGGGGGGTAGGGGGGGATACGCAGTATTTT. Encoded protein: CASSSLRGVGGDTQYF.

The DNA of the CDR3 is TGCAGCGCCGGGACAGGGAACCGCTACGAGCAGTACTTC. It is translated as CSAGTGNRYEQYF. The V gene is TRBV29-1, the J gene TRBJ2-7; TRBD1 matches at 9 bases. This CDR3 is 13 amino acids long. Germline CDR1 is SQVTM and CDR2 is ANQGSEA. V shed 7 bases and J 3 bases; nucleotides not matched to a gene: 7.

This clone was counted a single time. This chain uses TRBV27 with TRBJ2-1; a possible D gene is TRBD1 (5 bases). Germline V gene data show CDR1 as MNHEY and CDR2 as SMNVEV (reference sequence). Trimming removed 3 bases from V and 0 bases from J, with 12 bases in between. The CDR3 has 16 amino acids. The CDR3 nucleotides read TGTGCCAGCAGTTTTAGGGGAATCAGCTCCTACAATGAGCAGTTCTTC. Protein: CASSFRGISSYNEQFF.

CDR3 coding DNA: TGTGCCAGCAGCCTGGGACAGGGGGTAAGGAAAGAGACCCAGTACTTC. Protein sequence: CASSLGQGVRKETQYF. This chain links TRBV7-2 with TRBJ2-5; the match to TRBD1 covers 11 bases. The J segment lost 3 bases and the V segment lost 5 bases, leaving 8 bases of the junction unmatched. The CDR3 has 16 residues. Per germline, CDR1 SGHTA and CDR2 FQGNSA.

The gene calls are TRBV10-3 and TRBJ2-7; 10 nucleotides agree with TRBD2. This CDR3 spans 13 amino acids. V lost 3 bases and J lost 7; bases outside the gene matches: 3. Germline values: CDR1 ENHRY, CDR2 SYGVKD. The CDR3 nucleotides are TGTGCCATCAGTGACCCGACTAGCGGGGAGCAGTACTTC. Protein: CAISDPTSGEQYF.

The V gene is TRBV28, the J gene TRBJ2-3, with 9 bases matching TRBD2. This CDR3 comprises 21 residues. Trimming at V came to 6 bases and at J to 3 bases, leaving 25 bases not matched to a gene. Germline V gene sequence: CDR1 MDHEN, CDR2 SYDVKM. This CDR3 reads CASSSTPPGLAGLGGTDTQYF. DNA for the CDR3: TGTGCCAGCAGCTCCACACCCCCAGGGCTAGCGGGATTAGGGGGGACAGATACGCAGTATTTT.

The CDR3 spells CASSSQGPSGNTIYF. CDR3 nucleotides: TGTGCCAGCAGCTCCCAGGGGCCCTCTGGAAACACCATATATTTT. The chain couples TRBV11-2 to TRBJ1-3; TRBD1 is a possible D gene (6 bases). The germline gives CDR1 SGHAT, CDR2 FQNNGV. V was shortened by 4 bases and J by 0 bases, with 10 bases between the two germline ends. The CDR3 runs 15 residues.

This clone was counted a few times. V and J are TRBV30 and TRBJ1-2, with 11 bases lining up with TRBD1. Germline V CDR1 and CDR2: GTSNPN, SVGIG (reference sequence). CDR3 length equals 14 residues. Trimming removed 2 bases from V and 4 bases from J; junction bases left unmatched: 3. The CDR3 is CAWSRDRGSYGYTF. The CDR3 DNA reads as TGTGCCTGGAGTCGGGACAGGGGGAGCTATGGCTACACCTTC.

The chain employs TRBV5-1 and TRBJ2-3; the match to TRBD2 covers 10 bases. Germline trimming cut 4 bases from V and 3 bases from J; bases unmatched to any gene: 5. This CDR3 has 15 residues. Germline assignment: CDR1 SGHRS and CDR2 YFSETQ. The CDR3 coding sequence is TGCGCCAGCAGCCAACTAGCGGGATTGACAGATACGCAGTATTTT. As protein: CASSQLAGLTDTQYF.

V gene TRBV9 combines with J gene TRBJ1-6; D remains unclear. Germline V lookup: CDR1 SGDLS, CDR2 YYNGEE. CDR3 size: 15 residues. V was pared by 4 bases and J by 8 bases, with 16 bases between. The CDR3 DNA follows: TGTGCCAGCAGCCCAGGCACACAGATGGATTCACCCCTCCACTTT. Translating it yields CASSPGTQMDSPLHF.

The V gene is TRBV30, the J gene TRBJ1-2; TRBD1 aligns across 8 bases. Germline CDR1 reads GTSNPN; CDR2 reads SVGIG (reference sequence). This CDR3 has 11 residues. Trimming removed 7 bases from V and 6 bases from J; junction bases left unmatched: 4. This CDR3 is CASRGRDGYTF. For the CDR3, the DNA is TGTGCCTCCAGGGGGCGCGATGGCTACACCTTC. Combining the CDR3 with reference TRBV30 and TRBJ1-2 gives the whole variable domain SQTIHQWPATLVQPVGSPLSLECTVEGTSNPNLYWYRQAAGRGLQLLFYSVGIGQISSEVPQNLSASRPQDRQFILSSKKLLLSDSGFYLCASRGRDGYTFGSGTRLTVV.

The chain combines TRBV27 with TRBJ2-5; 7 bases map to TRBD1. The DNA matches TRBJ2-7 better at its end, which makes the J call doubtful. CDR3 length: 14 residues. Germline CDR1 MNHEY, CDR2 SMNVEV (reference sequence). The CDR3 DNA reads TGTGCCAGCACCGCGACAGGGTACGGCTACGAGCAGTACTTC. Residues: CASTATGYGYEQYF.

Comments on this clone: Its ends do not fully match the called genes, so a read error is possible. The chain recombines TRBV18 with TRBJ1-4, with 7 bases fitting TRBD1. CDR3 length: 16 amino acids. The germline gives CDR1 KGHSH, CDR2 LQKENI. The CDR3 DNA follows: TGTGCCAGCTCACCACGACAGGGAGAGACTAGTGAAAAACTGTTTTTT. Encoded protein: CASSPRQGETSEKLFF.

The chain recombines TRBV30 with TRBJ2-3; the match to TRBD2 covers 13 bases. The CDR3 is 16 residues long. Germline assignment: CDR1 GTSNPN and CDR2 SVGIG (reference sequence). The V gene end was trimmed by 5 bases and the J gene end by 2 bases; junction bases not matched to a gene: 7. The CDR3 here is CAWESGTSGTTDTQYF. The CDR3 DNA follows: TGTGCCTGGGAATCCGGGACTAGCGGGACCACAGATACGCAGTATTTT.

Details on this clone: The sample has other DNA sequences that encode this CDR3 too. J is TRBJ2-5 and V is TRBV7-2; TRBD2 aligns across 14 bases. The CDR3 totals 17 residues. Germline V lookup: CDR1 SGHTA, CDR2 FQGNSA. V was pared by 2 bases and J by 3 bases, with 5 bases of the junction left unmatched. The CDR3 is CASSLTGLAGGKETQYF. CDR3 sequence (DNA): TGTGCCAGCAGCTTAACCGGACTAGCGGGGGGTAAAGAGACCCAGTACTTC.

The J gene is TRBJ2-3, the V gene TRBV4-1, with D perhaps matching TRBD2 (7 bases). The CDR3 is 14 amino acids. Germline CDR1 and CDR2: MGHRA and YSYEKL. V shed 4 bases and J shed 4 bases, with 12 bases lying between them. In nucleotides, the CDR3 is TGCGCCAGCAGCCCAGAGGGGGGGCCAGATACGCAGTATTTT. Protein: CASSPEGGPDTQYF.

The chain has TRBV5-1 and TRBJ1-6; 9 bases agree with TRBD1. Germline V gives CDR1 SGHRS, CDR2 YFSETQ. After removal of 0 bases from V and 13 bases from J, the junction contained 8 bases not matched to a gene. This CDR3 has 15 residues. The CDR3 spells CASSLDGTGTYPLHF. The CDR3 coding sequence is TGCGCCAGCAGCTTGGACGGGACAGGGACATACCCCCTCCACTTT.